The T cell receptor beta chain described here comes from a study of T cell clonality in common variable immunodeficiency. Whole-study results and caveats: Reportedly, TCR beta sequences from common variable immunodeficiency showed fewer deletions and N-nucleotide insertions. CVID patient heterogeneity limited repertoire-clinical complication correlations.

The CDR3 loop spans 15 amino acids. V dropped 2 bases and J dropped 0 bases, with 11 bases sitting between them. Germline V gene lookup returns CDR1 MNHEY and CDR2 SVGEGT. Blood samples were heparinized, about 4.5 to 9 ml per donor. This clone was picked up many times. Its antigen is as yet unknown. The read is 3 residues too short to cover the CDR3 end, so that end is filled in from the germline J gene. Using immunoSEQ multiplex PCR, the repertoire was profiled, and TCRdb retains in-frame clones only, with some absent. The sample counts tens of thousands of clones, none seen once; the ten largest own 0.8% to 1%.

The sequenced sample was peripheral blood mononuclear cells. This TCR was sampled from a person between 18 and 75 years old in good health. This rearrangement joins TRBV6-2 or TRBV6-3 to TRBJ2-7, with D perhaps TRBD2 (6 bases). Partial CDR3 DNA: TGTGCCAGCAGTTACGGGGGGATCGGCTCCTACGAG. Protein sequence: CASSYGGIGSYE. The CDR3, in full, reads CASSYGGIGSYEQYF.